The subject of this entry is one T cell receptor (beta chain). No conserved phenylalanine or tryptophan ends this CDR3, so it is likely a read error. No DNA is shown, since the ends of the CDR3 on it are uncertain; the CDR3 is the one TCRdb lists. TCRdb's table, derived via immunoSEQ multiplex PCR, lists solely in-frame clones and lacks some. Of about 220,000 clones in the sample, just over 90% are singletons; the top ten hold roughly 1%. This record belongs to a study of cytomegalovirus exposure and HLA in healthy donors. The CDR3 spans 13 amino acids, including both terminal residues. The germline CDR1 and CDR2 sequences are SGHTA and FQGTGA.

The sequenced sample was PBMCs. This clonotype originated in a woman in her late teens or twenties in good health and CMV-seronegative. The chain carries TRBV7-3 and TRBJ1-2; the table's TRBD1 call for D was not verified on the DNA. The CDR3 is CASSPSGWDKLHL.